These 11 T cell receptor beta chains originate from one sample sequenced in a study of shared clonotypes between healthy human individuals. Naive CD8 isolation took CD45RO-negative cells positively selected for CCR7 and excluded terminally differentiated effector memory CD45RA+ cells. Here immunoSEQ multiplex PCR was the method, and the copy in TCRdb shows in-frame clones only, minus some. Seen here are roughly 2,000,000 clones, 85% to 95% observed once, and the top ten hold 0.9% to 1.5%. The sample taken for sequencing was naive CD8+ T cells sorted from blood. The receptor source for this set is a man aged 18 to 29 in good health.

This chain links TRBV9 with TRBJ1-2; maybe TRBD1 (5 bases). Germline lookup yields CDR1 SGDLS and CDR2 YYNGEE. Trimming shortened V by 4 bases and J by 8 bases, and 27 bases separated the two germline ends. The CDR3 runs to 17 residues. CDR3 loop: CASSPTDTGVPIRGYTF. The CDR3 DNA sequence: TGTGCCAGCAGCCCTACTGATACGGGGGTCCCTATTCGCGGCTACACCTTC. Based on the CDR3 plus reference TRBV9 and TRBJ1-2, the full variable domain is DSGVTQTPKHLITATGQRVTLRCSPRSGDLSVYWYQQSLDQGLQFLIQYYNGEERAKGNILERFSAQQFPDLHSELNLSSLELGDSALYFCASSPTDTGVPIRGYTFGSGTRLTVV.

The rearrangement joins TRBV5-8 to TRBJ2-5; 12 nucleotides line up with TRBD1. This CDR3 contains 17 residues. Germline-derived CDR1 and CDR2 are SGHTS and YDEGEE. Trimming at V came to 2 bases and at J to 1 base, leaving 6 bases not matched to a gene. CDR3 nucleotide sequence: TGTGCCAGCAGCTTAACCGGGACAGGGGGCCCCCAAGAGACCCAGTACTTC. As protein: CASSLTGTGGPQETQYF.

The genes are TRBV6-1 and TRBJ2-7, with D hard to call. Germline lookup yields CDR1 MNHNS and CDR2 SASEGT. This CDR3 has 13 amino acids. The V end was cut by 3 bases, the J end by 0 bases, with 6 bases between. CDR3 in DNA: TGTGCCAGCAGTGAGTCTTACTCCTACGAGCAGTACTTC. This codes for CASSESYSYEQYF.

This rearrangement joins TRBV11-2 to TRBJ2-3, with TRBD2 matching over 9 bases. Per the germline V gene, CDR1 is SGHAT and CDR2 is FQNNGV. This CDR3 spans 15 amino acids. V shed 3 bases, J shed 3 bases, and the junction held 4 bases outside the gene matches. The CDR3 nucleotides are TGTGCCAGCAGCTTTTTGAGCGGGAGGACAGATACGCAGTATTTT. This translates into CASSFLSGRTDTQYF.

The chain uses TRBV27 and TRBJ1-2; no reliable D call. The V gene's germline CDR1 is MNHEY and CDR2 SMNVEV (reference sequence). V gave up 4 bases and J gave up 4 bases, with 10 bases separating them. The CDR3 covers 13 residues. The CDR3 protein is CASSSQPSYGYTF. Here the CDR3 DNA reads TGTGCCAGCAGTTCACAGCCCTCCTATGGCTACACCTTC.

Comment on this clone: With a much larger clone just one base away, this may be a read error. Other DNA sequences of this sample code for an identical CDR3. This sequence joins TRBV6-6 and TRBJ2-7; D uncertain. Looked up from germline, CDR1 is MNHNY and CDR2 is SVGAGI (reference sequence). The CDR3 loop spans 11 amino acids. In DNA, the CDR3 is TGTGCCAGCAGTCACTCCTACGAGCAGTACTTC. Amino acid sequence: CASSHSYEQYF.

The V call is TRBV7-8, the J call TRBJ2-3, with D maybe TRBD1 (5 bases). CDR1 and CDR2 (germline): SGHVS, FQNEAQ. The V and J ends lost 5 bases and 2 bases respectively, with 17 bases between them. This CDR3 comprises 16 residues. CDR3 nucleotide sequence: TGTGCCAGCAGCCCCGGGTCGGCCAGGGTCACAGATACGCAGTATTTT. Translated: CASSPGSARVTDTQYF.

The chain employs TRBV30 and TRBJ1-1; a possible D gene is TRBD1 (6 bases). The V gene's germline CDR1 is GTSNPN and CDR2 SVGIG (reference sequence). With 3 bases removed from V and 5 bases from J, the gap between germline ends came to 25 bases. This CDR3 is 17 amino acids long. CDR3 nucleotide sequence: TGTGCCTGGAGCCCGCTTGCCGGGACACAACAGAGGACTGAAGCTTTCTTT. It codes for CAWSPLAGTQQRTEAFF.

The chain links TRBV6-5 to TRBJ1-3, with D unclear. The CDR3 has 13 residues. V shed 5 bases and J shed 4 bases, with 9 bases lying between them. Per the germline V gene, CDR1 is MNHEY and CDR2 is SVGAGI. The CDR3 sequence is CASSQHIGNTIYF. The DNA for the CDR3 is TGTGCCAGCAGTCAACACATCGGAAACACCATATATTTT.

The rearrangement uses TRBV2 and TRBJ2-1; TRBD2 aligns across 8 bases. The CDR3 covers 15 residues. Germline lookup yields CDR1 SNHLY and CDR2 FYNNEI. With V trimmed by 6 bases and J by 2 bases, 6 bases remained unmatched. CDR3 bases: TGTGCCAGCAGACCAAGCGGGAGAGCCTACAATGAGCAGTTCTTC. Protein product: CASRPSGRAYNEQFF.

The rearrangement uses TRBV11-2 and TRBJ2-2; D possibly corresponds to TRBD1 (6 bases). V was clipped by 2 bases and J by 2 bases, with 12 bases between them. Germline-derived CDR1 and CDR2 are SGHAT and FQNNGV. This CDR3 spans 16 amino acids. DNA of the CDR3: TGTGCCAGCAGCTTAAATCAGGGGACCAACACCGGGGAGCTGTTTTTT. This sequence encodes CASSLNQGTNTGELFF.